These T cell receptor beta chains were read from a single sample in a study of cytomegalovirus exposure and HLA in healthy donors. Clones were read by immunoSEQ multiplex PCR, and TCRdb kept only the in-frame ones, dropping some. Of 100,000 to 150,000 clones listed, roughly 84% were seen once; the top ten hold under 2%. The sample taken for sequencing was PBMCs. Every receptor here comes from a boy aged 5-17 years in good health and CMV-seronegative. CDR3s include the opening cysteine and the closing phenylalanine or tryptophan.

TRBV9	TRBJ1-2	CASSAGQGNYGYTF
TRBV4-2	TRBJ2-7	CASSQDRAAYEQYF
TRBV15	TRBJ1-1	CATSKGTGEMNTEAFF
TRBV7-2	TRBJ2-3	CASSFGLSTDTQYF
TRBV30	TRBJ2-1	CAWTSPGTSGNNEQFF
TRBV7-9	TRBJ1-4	CSSSSDSLNEKLFF
TRBV5-4	TRBJ1-4	CASSSRTAGTTNEKLFF
TRBV6-5	TRBJ2-3	CASSSDRGRADTQYF
TRBV27	TRBJ1-2	CASSSGYRGSGYTF
TRBV11-2	TRBJ1-1	CASSLDRQGGMNTEAFF
TRBV4-3	TRBJ2-3	CASSQLPTSGSRDTQYF
TRBV7-9	TRBJ1-4	CASSRVATNEKLFF
TRBV30	TRBJ1-1	CAWSAFGHSNTEAFF
TRBV6-1	TRBJ2-5	CASSDSGGVETQYF
TRBV5-1	TRBJ2-7	CASSLSTSGSLYEQYF
TRBV30	TRBJ2-3	CAWSVRRAPDTQYF
TRBV29-1	TRBJ2-5	CSGATGEETQYF
TRBV27	TRBJ2-7	CASSPLAGYEQYF
TRBV4-1	TRBJ2-4	CASSQDGGVAKNIQYF
TRBV29-1	TRBJ2-7	CSVEGIVSLGGTYEQYF
TRBV7-6	TRBJ2-3	CASSPGTARTDTQYF
TRBV5-6	TRBJ2-5	CASSLGGTETQYF
TRBV2	TRBJ2-3	CASSKNGGINTQYF
TRBV7-2	TRBJ2-7	CASSLTLKQGPLDEQYF
TRBV11-3	TRBJ2-1	CASSLDQLAGEGQFF
TRBV15	TRBJ2-7	CATSRDRGYEQYF
TRBV5-6	TRBJ2-7	CASSLGLLDHEQYF
TRBV9	TRBJ1-4	CASTSGGGGEKLFF
TRBV4-1	TRBJ2-1	CASSQATGSYNEQFF
TRBV13	TRBJ2-7	CASSSGRDSYEQYF
TRBV7-2	TRBJ2-7	CASSRTGGYEQYF
TRBV18	TRBJ1-5	CASSTLDSPNQPQHF
TRBV10-2	TRBJ2-1	CASSEQGRNNEQFF
TRBV4-2	TRBJ1-5	CASSQVRDRVDNQPQHF
TRBV19	TRBJ1-3	CASSISEVSGNTIYF
TRBV4-1	TRBJ2-3	CASSPHAAPSITDTQYF
TRBV19	TRBJ2-7	CASSLQGAREQYF
TRBV30	TRBJ2-7	CAWSDLGQSSYEQYF
TRBV29-1	TRBJ2-5	CSVRRGQQETQYF
TRBV19	TRBJ2-1	CASSIYSGHNEQFF
TRBV25-1	TRBJ1-1	CASSEYKNTEAFF